These T cell receptor beta chains were read from a single sample in a study of CD8 T cells in Susac syndrome. TCRdb analysed the immunoSEQ multiplex PCR reads with MiXCR anew, one entry per CDR3 protein. The sample records about 300,000 distinct CDR3 sequences, 89% being singletons. The sample consisted of CD8+ T cells from PBMCs. All receptors derive from a human donor with multiple sclerosis. Both conserved end residues are part of each CDR3. Each record gives: V gene, J gene, D gene, clone size, CDR3 DNA, CDR3 protein. A D gene is named only where the DNA matches it firmly. Clone size appears in some rows only: once, few, many, or a class for an expanded clone.

TRBV6-2/TRBV6-3,TRBJ2-1,TRBD2,-,TGTGCCAGCAGTTACCAGATGCGGGAGGGCCATGAGCAGTTCTTC,CASSYQMREGHEQFF
TRBV7-2,TRBJ2-5,-,few,TGTGCCAGCAGCTTAGGAGTAAGGGAGACCCAGTACTTC,CASSLGVRETQYF
TRBV29-1,TRBJ1-2,-,-,TGCAGCGTTGCGACCCCGGGGACAAAGAACTATGGCTACACCTTC,CSVATPGTKNYGYTF
TRBV29-1,TRBJ1-1,-,-,TGCAGCGTTGTTTTCAACACTGAAGCTTTCTTT,CSVVFNTEAFF
TRBV9,TRBJ2-3,-,-,TGTGCCAGCAGCGTAGACGGCAGGGACACAGATACGCAGTATTTT,CASSVDGRDTDTQYF
TRBV7-9,TRBJ2-2,TRBD2,once,TGTGCCAGCAGCGCAAGACTAGCGGGGTTTGTAGGCGGGGAGCTGTTTTTT,CASSARLAGFVGGELFF
TRBV10-3,TRBJ2-1,-,-,TGTGCCATCAGTGAGTCGAATTCAGGAAGAAACAATGAGCAGTTCTTC,CAISESNSGRNNEQFF
TRBV19,TRBJ1-1,-,-,TGTGCCACCTCGGCGGGGAACACTGAAGCTTTCTTT,CATSAGNTEAFF
TRBV28,TRBJ2-5,-,-,TGTGCCAGCAGTTTTCAAGGGAGGCAAGAGACCCAGTACTTC,CASSFQGRQETQYF
TRBV5-6,TRBJ2-3,TRBD2,-,TGTGCCAGCAGCAAAAAACTAGCGGGCCCCGACACAGATACGCAGTATTTT,CASSKKLAGPDTDTQYF
TRBV29-1,TRBJ2-7,-,-,TGCAGCGTTGTGAGGGCGGATACCTACGAGCAGTACTTC,CSVVRADTYEQYF
TRBV7-7,TRBJ2-2,-,-,TGTGCTAGCAGCGCAAAGACTAGTGGGGAAACCGGGGAGCTGTTTTTT,CASSAKTSGETGELFF
TRBV15,TRBJ2-1,TRBD2,-,TGTGCCACCAGCTTTAGCGGGGGACCTTACAATGAGCAGTTCTTC,CATSFSGGPYNEQFF
TRBV19,TRBJ2-1,-,few,TGTGCCAGTAGACTAGGCTACAATGAGCAGTTCTTC,CASRLGYNEQFF
TRBV7-6,TRBJ2-3,-,few,TGTGCTAGCAGCTTAGCGGCAGGGAGCACAGATACGCAGTATTTT,CASSLAAGSTDTQYF
TRBV4-1,TRBJ2-7,-,-,TGCGCCAGCAGCCAAGACTTACCTACCTACGAGCAGTACTTC,CASSQDLPTYEQYF
TRBV6-1,TRBJ2-1,TRBD1,-,TGTGCCAGCAGAACTGTAACCGGGACAGGGGGCTATGAGCAGTTCTTC,CASRTVTGTGGYEQFF
TRBV2,TRBJ1-5,-,-,TGTGCCAGCAGTCCGACAGCGGGCAATCAGCCCCAGCATTTT,CASSPTAGNQPQHF
TRBV29-1,TRBJ1-1,-,-,TGCAGCGTTATAGAGGGGGGAGCTTTCTTT,CSVIEGGAFF
TRBV4-1,TRBJ1-1,-,-,TGCGCCAGCAGCCTCCATGGAAGGGACGGCAGTGAAGCTTTCTTT,CASSLHGRDGSEAFF
TRBV30,TRBJ1-2,-,-,TGTGCCTGGAGTGTAGGAGTAAACTATGGCTACACCTTC,CAWSVGVNYGYTF
TRBV14,TRBJ2-7,TRBD1,-,TGTGCCAGCAGCCAACCCCCCGTCGGGACAGGGACCTACGAGCAGTACTTC,CASSQPPVGTGTYEQYF
TRBV6-1,TRBJ1-1,-,-,TGTGCCAGCAGTGAAGCCATAGTGGTGAACACTGAAGCTTTCTTT,CASSEAIVVNTEAFF
TRBV11-1,TRBJ2-1,TRBD2,-,TGTGCCAGCAGCTTAGCGCTAGGCCTAGCGGGAGGTACCTCCTACAATGAGCAGTTCTTC,CASSLALGLAGGTSYNEQFF
TRBV3-1,TRBJ2-2,TRBD1,-,TGTGCCAGCAGCCAAGATCCCGGGACAGGGTTTACCGGGGAGCTGTTTTTT,CASSQDPGTGFTGELFF